This T cell receptor (beta chain) was profiled in a study of technical replicates of blood from a handful of donors. Sequencing was performed with immunoSEQ multiplex PCR; in TCRdb, only in-frame clones are kept and a portion is missing. The sample has about 12,000 clones; roughly 95% are singletons. Trimming removed 4 bases from V and 7 bases from J; junction bases left unmatched: 9. Per the germline V gene, CDR1 is MNHEY and CDR2 is SMNVEV (reference sequence). This CDR3 has 16 amino acids. The material sequenced was PBMCs. The V and J genes are TRBV27 and TRBJ2-1, with 11 bases aligning to TRBD2. This receptor was taken from a human donor in good health. Here the CDR3 reads CASSSSTSGSGNEQFF. The CDR3 DNA reads as TGTGCCAGCAGTTCCTCCACTAGCGGGAGCGGTAATGAGCAGTTCTTC.